These 6 T cell receptor beta chains were sequenced from one sample in a study of cytomegalovirus exposure and HLA in healthy donors. PCR used 60 Vbeta primers and 13 Jbeta primers. The data were produced by immunoSEQ multiplex PCR, yet TCRdb's version contains in-frame clones alone and is incomplete. Of about 180,000 clones detected, 80% appear once; the ten largest clones hold 1.5% to 2%. Sample: PBMCs. Receptors originate from a woman in her twenties or thirties in good health and CMV-seronegative.

This clone appeared a few times. J is TRBJ1-6 and V is TRBV6-6, with D perhaps matching TRBD1 (6 bases). There are 14 residues in the CDR3. Trimming left V 1 base short and J 8 bases short, with 9 bases between. The germline V gene encodes CDR1 MNHNY and CDR2 SVGAGI (reference sequence). The CDR3 DNA reads as TGTGCCAGCAGTTACTTGACAGGCTATTCACCCCTCCACTTT. Its translation: CASSYLTGYSPLHF.

The chain carries TRBV29-1 and TRBJ1-2; TRBD1 aligns across 9 bases. CDR3 length: 13 residues. The germline V gene encodes CDR1 SQVTM and CDR2 ANQGSEA. V was clipped by 6 bases and J by 6 bases; unmatched bases: 8. CDR3 region: CSVGTGMMDGYTF. For the CDR3, the DNA is TGCAGCGTCGGGACAGGGATGATGGATGGCTACACCTTC.

This clone showed up just once. This chain links TRBV15 with TRBJ1-6; a weak D match, TRBD1 (5 bases). The CDR3 length is 13 residues. Germline V gene sequence: CDR1 LNHNV, CDR2 YYDKDF (reference sequence). Deletions cut 1 base from V and 13 bases from J, with 11 bases between. The CDR3 reads CATSRGGGFPLHF. The CDR3 bases are TGTGCCACCAGCAGAGGCGGGGGGTTTCCCCTCCACTTT.

The chain recombines TRBV5-4 with TRBJ2-2; the D gene is possibly TRBD2 (6 bases). This CDR3 is 16 amino acids long. Germline V gene lookup returns CDR1 SGHNT and CDR2 YYREEE (reference sequence). Deletions cut 4 bases from V and 5 bases from J, with 18 bases between. CDR3 sequence (DNA): TGTGCCAGCAGCCACTTCGGGGGTTGGGAGACCGGGGAGCTGTTTTTT. Its protein product is CASSHFGGWETGELFF.

The rearrangement links TRBV6-1 to TRBJ2-5, with 9 nucleotides matching TRBD1. The CDR3 length is 16 residues. Germline CDR1 is MNHNS and CDR2 is SASEGT. The V segment lost 2 bases and the J segment 5 bases; nucleotides outside the gene matches: 9. CDR3 amino acids: CASSEYQDRGWETQYF. The CDR3 nucleotides read TGTGCCAGCAGTGAATATCAGGACAGGGGTTGGGAGACCCAGTACTTC.

The chain uses TRBV29-1 and TRBJ2-4; perhaps TRBD1 as D (6 bases). The V gene lost 8 bases and the J gene lost 6 bases, with 26 bases spanning the gap. This CDR3 spans 16 amino acids. CDR1 and CDR2 (germline): SQVTM, ANQGSEA. CDR3 nucleotides: TGCAGCACCCGAAAAGGGACATCAACCAGCTCAAACATTCAGTACTTC. Protein sequence: CSTRKGTSTSSNIQYF.